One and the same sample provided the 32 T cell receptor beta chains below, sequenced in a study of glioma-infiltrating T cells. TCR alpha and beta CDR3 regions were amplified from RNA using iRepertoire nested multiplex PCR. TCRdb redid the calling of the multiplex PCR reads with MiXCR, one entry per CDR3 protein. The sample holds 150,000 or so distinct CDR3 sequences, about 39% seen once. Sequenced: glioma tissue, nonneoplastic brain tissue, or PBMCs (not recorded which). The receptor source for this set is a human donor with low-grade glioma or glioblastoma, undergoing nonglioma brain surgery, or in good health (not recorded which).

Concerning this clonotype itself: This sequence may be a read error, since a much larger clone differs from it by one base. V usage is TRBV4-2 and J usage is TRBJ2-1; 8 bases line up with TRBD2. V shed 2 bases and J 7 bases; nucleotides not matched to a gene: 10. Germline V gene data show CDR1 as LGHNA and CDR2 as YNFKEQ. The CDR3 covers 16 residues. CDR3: CASSQYPSGRMNEQFF. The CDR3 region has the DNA TGTGCCAGCAGCCAATATCCAAGCGGGAGAATGAATGAGCAGTTCTTC.

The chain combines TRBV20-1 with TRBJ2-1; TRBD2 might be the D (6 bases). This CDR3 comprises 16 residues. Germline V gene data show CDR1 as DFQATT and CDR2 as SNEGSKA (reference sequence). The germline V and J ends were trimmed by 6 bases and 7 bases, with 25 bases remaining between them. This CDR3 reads CSATLDAGLSWNEQFF. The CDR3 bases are TGCAGTGCCACTTTGGACGCGGGGCTATCCTGGAATGAGCAGTTCTTC.

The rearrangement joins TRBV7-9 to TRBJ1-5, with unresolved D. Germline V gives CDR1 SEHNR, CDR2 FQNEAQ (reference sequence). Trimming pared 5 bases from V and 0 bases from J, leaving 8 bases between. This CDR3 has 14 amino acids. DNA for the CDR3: TGTGCCAGCAGCCCCGGCGGTAGCAATCAGCCCCAGCATTTT. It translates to CASSPGGSNQPQHF.

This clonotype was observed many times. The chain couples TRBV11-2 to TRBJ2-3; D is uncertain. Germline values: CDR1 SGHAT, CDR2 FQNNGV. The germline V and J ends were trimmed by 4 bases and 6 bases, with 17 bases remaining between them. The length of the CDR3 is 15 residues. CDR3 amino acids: CASSSNTYLADTQYF. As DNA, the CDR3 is TGTGCCAGCAGCTCCAACACTTATCTGGCCGATACGCAGTATTTT. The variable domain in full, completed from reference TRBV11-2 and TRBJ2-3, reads EAGVAQSPRYKIIEKRQSVAFWCNPISGHATLYWYQQILGQGPKLLIQFQNNGVVDDSQLPKDRFSAERLKGVDSTLKIQPAKLEDSAVYLCASSSNTYLADTQYFGPGTRLTVL.

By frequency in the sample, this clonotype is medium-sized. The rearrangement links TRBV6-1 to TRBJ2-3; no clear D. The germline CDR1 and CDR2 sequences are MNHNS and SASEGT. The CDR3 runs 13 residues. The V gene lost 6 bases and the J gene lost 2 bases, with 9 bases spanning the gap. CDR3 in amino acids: CASRASYTDTQYF. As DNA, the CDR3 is TGTGCCAGCAGGGCGTCGTACACAGATACGCAGTATTTT.

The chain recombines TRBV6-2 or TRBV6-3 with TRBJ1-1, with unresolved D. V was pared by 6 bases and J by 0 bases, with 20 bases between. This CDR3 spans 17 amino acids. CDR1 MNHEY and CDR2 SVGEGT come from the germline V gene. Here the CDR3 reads CASSLHGSPQMNTEAFF. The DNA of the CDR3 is TGTGCCAGCAGCTTACACGGATCACCCCAAATGAACACTGAAGCTTTCTTT.

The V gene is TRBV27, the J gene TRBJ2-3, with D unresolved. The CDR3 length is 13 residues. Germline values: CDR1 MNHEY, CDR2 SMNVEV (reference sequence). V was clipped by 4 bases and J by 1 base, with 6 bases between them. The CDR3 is CASSYGRTDTQYF. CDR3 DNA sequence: TGTGCCAGCAGTTACGGGCGCACAGATACGCAGTATTTT.

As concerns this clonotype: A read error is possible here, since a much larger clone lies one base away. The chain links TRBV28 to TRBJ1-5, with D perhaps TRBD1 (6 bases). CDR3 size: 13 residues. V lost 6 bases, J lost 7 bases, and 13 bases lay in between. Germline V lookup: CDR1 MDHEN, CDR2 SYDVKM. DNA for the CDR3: TGTGCCAGCAGACCTACAGGGTCCCAGCCCCAGCATTTT. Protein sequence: CASRPTGSQPQHF.

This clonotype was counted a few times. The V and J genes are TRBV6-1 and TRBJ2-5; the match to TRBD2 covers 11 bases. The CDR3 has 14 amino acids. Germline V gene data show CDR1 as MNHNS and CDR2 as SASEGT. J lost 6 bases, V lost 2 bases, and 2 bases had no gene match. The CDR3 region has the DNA TGTGCCAGCAGTGAACTAGCGGGGGGTCAGACCCAGTACTTC. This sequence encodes CASSELAGGQTQYF.

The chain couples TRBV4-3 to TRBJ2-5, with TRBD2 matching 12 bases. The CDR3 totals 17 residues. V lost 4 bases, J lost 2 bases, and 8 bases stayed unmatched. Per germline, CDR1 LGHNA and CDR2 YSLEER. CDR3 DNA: TGCGCCAGCAGCCTTTCTGTTGGGACTAGCGGGCAAGAGACCCAGTACTTC. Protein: CASSLSVGTSGQETQYF.

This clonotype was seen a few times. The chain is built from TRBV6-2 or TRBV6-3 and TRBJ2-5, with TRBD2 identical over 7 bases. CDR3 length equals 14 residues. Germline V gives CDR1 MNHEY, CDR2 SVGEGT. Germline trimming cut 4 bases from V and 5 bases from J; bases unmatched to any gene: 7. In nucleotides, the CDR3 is TGTGCCAGCAGTTTCTCGACTAGCCGTGAGACCCAGTACTTC. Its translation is CASSFSTSRETQYF.

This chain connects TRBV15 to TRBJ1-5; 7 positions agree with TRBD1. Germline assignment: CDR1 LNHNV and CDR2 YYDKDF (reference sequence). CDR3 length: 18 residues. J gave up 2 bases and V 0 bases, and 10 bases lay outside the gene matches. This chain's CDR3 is CATSRDSNTGDGNQPQHF. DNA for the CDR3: TGTGCCACCAGCAGAGATTCTAATACAGGGGACGGCAATCAGCCCCAGCATTTT.

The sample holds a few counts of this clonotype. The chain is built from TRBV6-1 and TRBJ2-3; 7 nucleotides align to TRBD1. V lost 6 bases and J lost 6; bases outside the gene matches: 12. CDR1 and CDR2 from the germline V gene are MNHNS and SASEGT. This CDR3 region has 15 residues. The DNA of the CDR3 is TGTGCCAGCAGCCGAGACAGGGCCGTGGCGGATACGCAGTATTTT. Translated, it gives CASSRDRAVADTQYF.

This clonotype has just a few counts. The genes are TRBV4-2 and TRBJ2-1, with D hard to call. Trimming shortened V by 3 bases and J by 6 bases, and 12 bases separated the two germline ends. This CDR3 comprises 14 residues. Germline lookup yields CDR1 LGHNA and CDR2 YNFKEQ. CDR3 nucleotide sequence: TGTGCCAGCAGCCATGGGGTTCTAGGCAATGAGCAGTTCTTC. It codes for CASSHGVLGNEQFF.

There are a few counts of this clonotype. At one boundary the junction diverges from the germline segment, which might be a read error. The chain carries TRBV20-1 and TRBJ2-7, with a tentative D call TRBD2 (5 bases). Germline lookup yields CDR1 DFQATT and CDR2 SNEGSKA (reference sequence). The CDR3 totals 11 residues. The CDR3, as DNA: TGCAGTGCAAGAGCGGAGTACGAGCAGTACTTC. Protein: CSARAEYEQYF.

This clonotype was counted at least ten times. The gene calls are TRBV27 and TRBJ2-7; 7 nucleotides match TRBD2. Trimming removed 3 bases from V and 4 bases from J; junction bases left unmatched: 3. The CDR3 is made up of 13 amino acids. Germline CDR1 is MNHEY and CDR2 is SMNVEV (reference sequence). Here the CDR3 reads CASSFGGRYEQYF. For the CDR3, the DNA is TGTGCCAGCAGTTTTGGCGGGAGATACGAGCAGTACTTC.

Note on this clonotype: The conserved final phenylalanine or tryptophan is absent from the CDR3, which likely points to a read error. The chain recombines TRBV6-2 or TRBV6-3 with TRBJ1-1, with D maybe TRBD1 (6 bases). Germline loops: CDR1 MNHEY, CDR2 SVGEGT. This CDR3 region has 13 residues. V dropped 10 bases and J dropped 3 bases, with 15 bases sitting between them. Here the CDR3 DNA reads TGTGCCATCAGCTTAGGGGGTTACACTGAAGCTTTCCTT. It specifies CAISLGGYTEAFL.

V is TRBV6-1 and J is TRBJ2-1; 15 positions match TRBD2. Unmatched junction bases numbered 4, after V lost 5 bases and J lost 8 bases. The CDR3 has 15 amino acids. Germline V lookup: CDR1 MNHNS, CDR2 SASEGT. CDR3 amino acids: CASSPWTSGRDEQFF. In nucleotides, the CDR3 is TGTGCCAGCAGTCCCTGGACTAGCGGGAGGGATGAGCAGTTCTTC.

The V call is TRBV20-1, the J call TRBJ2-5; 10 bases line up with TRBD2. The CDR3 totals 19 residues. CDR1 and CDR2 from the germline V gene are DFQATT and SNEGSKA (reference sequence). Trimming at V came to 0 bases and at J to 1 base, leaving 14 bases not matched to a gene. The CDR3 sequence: CSARDWVSGGPTPQETQYF. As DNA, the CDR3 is TGCAGTGCTAGAGATTGGGTTAGCGGGGGGCCCACGCCCCAAGAGACCCAGTACTTC.

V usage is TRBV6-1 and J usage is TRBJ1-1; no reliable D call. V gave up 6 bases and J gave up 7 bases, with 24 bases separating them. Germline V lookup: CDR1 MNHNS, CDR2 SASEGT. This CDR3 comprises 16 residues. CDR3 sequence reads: CASSDRHTTRRHEAFF. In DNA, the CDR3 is TGTGCCAGCAGCGACCGCCATACGACAAGACGGCATGAAGCTTTCTTT.

DNA of the CDR3: TGCAGCGCCAGGACAGGGGGCGATGAGCAGTTCTTC. Its protein is CSARTGGDEQFF. The chain recombines TRBV29-1 with TRBJ2-1; 11 nucleotides match TRBD1. The CDR3 has 12 amino acids. From germline, CDR1 is SQVTM and CDR2 ANQGSEA. V lost 7 bases, J lost 8 bases, and 4 bases stayed unmatched.

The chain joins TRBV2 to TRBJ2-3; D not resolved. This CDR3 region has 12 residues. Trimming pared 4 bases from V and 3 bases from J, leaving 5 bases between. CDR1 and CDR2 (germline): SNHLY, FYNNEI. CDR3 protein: CASSGYTDTQYF. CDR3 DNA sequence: TGTGCCAGCAGTGGATATACAGATACGCAGTATTTT. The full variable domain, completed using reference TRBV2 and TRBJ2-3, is EPEVTQTPSHQVTQMGQEVILRCVPISNHLYFYWYRQILGQKVEFLVSFYNNEISEKSEIFDDQFSVERPDGSNFTLKIRSTKLEDSAMYFCASSGYTDTQYFGPGTRLTVL.

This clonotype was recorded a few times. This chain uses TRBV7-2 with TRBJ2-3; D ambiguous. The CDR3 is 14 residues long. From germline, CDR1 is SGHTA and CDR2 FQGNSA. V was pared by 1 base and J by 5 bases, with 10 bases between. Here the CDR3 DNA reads TGTGCCAGCAGCTTAGTCGGTCTGGGAGATACGCAGTATTTT. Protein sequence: CASSLVGLGDTQYF.

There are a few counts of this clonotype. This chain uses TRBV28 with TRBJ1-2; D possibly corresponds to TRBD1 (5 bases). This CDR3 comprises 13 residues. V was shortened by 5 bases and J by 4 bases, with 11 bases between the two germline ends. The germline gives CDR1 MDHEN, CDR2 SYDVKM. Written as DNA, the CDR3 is TGTGCCAGCAGTCCCCCAGGGAGCTATGGCTACACCTTC. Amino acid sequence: CASSPPGSYGYTF.

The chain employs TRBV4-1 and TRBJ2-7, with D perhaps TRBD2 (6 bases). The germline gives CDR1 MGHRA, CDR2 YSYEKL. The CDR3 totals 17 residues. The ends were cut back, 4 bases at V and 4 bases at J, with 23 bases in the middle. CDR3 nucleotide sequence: TGCGCCAGCAGCCGAGAGGGTTCGGCAGGGAGGCAGTACGAGCAGTACTTC. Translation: CASSREGSAGRQYEQYF.

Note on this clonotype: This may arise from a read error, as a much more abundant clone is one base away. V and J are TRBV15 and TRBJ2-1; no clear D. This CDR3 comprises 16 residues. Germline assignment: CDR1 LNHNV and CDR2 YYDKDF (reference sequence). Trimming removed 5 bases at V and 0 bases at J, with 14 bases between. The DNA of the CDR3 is TGTGCCACCAGCCCCTCCCTTCATCCCTCCTACAATGAGCAGTTCTTC. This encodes CATSPSLHPSYNEQFF.

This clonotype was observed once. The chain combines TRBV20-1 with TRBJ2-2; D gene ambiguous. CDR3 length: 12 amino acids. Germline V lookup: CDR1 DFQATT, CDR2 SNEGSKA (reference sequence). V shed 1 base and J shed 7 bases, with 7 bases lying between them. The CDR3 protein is CSARGGIGELFF. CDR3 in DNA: TGCAGTGCTAGAGGGGGAATCGGGGAGCTGTTTTTT.

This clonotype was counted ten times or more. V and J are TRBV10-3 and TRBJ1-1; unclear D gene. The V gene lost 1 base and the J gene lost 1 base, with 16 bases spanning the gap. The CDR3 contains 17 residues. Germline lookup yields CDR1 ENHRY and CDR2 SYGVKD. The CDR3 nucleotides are TGTGCCATCAGTGAGTGGCGAGAGGGTGGAAAGAACACTGAAGCTTTCTTT. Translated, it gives CAISEWREGGKNTEAFF.

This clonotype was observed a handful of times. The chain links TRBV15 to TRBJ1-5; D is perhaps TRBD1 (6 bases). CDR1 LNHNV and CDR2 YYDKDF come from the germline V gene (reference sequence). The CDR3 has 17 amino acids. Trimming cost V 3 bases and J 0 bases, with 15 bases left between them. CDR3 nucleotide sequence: TGTGCCACCAGCAGGGGTACAGGGACACCTAGCAATCAGCCCCAGCATTTT. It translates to CATSRGTGTPSNQPQHF. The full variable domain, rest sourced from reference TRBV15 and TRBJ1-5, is DAMVIQNPRYQVTQFGKPVTLSCSQTLNHNVMYWYQQKSSQAPKLLFHYYDKDFNNEADTPDNFQSRRPNTSFCFLDIRSPGLGDTAMYLCATSRGTGTPSNQPQHFGDGTRLSIL.

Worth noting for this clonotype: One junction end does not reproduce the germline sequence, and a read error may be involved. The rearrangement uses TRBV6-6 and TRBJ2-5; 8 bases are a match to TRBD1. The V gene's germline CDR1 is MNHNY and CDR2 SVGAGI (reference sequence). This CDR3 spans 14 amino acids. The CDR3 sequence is CASSPDRDQEIQYF. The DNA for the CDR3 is TGTGCCAGCAGCCCGGACAGGGATCAAGAGATCCAGTACTTC.

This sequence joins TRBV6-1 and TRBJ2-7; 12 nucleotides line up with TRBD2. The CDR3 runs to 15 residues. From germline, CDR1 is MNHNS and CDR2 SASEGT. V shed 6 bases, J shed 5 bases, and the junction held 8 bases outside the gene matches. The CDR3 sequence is CASRSRTSGIDEQYF. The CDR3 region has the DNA TGTGCCAGCAGATCCCGGACTAGCGGGATCGACGAGCAGTACTTC.

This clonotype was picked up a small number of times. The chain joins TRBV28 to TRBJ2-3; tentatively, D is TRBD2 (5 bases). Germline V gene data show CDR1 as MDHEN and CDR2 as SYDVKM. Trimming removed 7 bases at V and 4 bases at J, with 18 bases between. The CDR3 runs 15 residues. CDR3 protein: CASNQPALGSDTQYF. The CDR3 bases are TGTGCCAGCAACCAGCCCGCACTAGGATCAGATACGCAGTATTTT.